These 30 T cell receptor beta chains originate from one sample sequenced in a study of Tregs in tolerant kidney transplant recipients. Recipients received nonmyeloablative bone marrow transplants from related graft donors, with transient mixed chimerism. Using immunoSEQ multiplex PCR, the repertoire was profiled, and TCRdb retains in-frame clones only, with some absent. This repertoire includes tens of thousands of clones. Sequenced material: CD4+ T cells from blood (PBMCs), taken 24 months after the transplant. These TCRs come from a human patient who received a combined kidney and bone marrow transplant. Some T cells here may be from the graft donor.

Note on this clone: The read gets to within 3 residues of the CDR3 end, and the germline J gene fills in the rest. V is TRBV2 and J is TRBJ2-1; the D is unclear. The CDR3 spans 13 residues. Germline V lookup: CDR1 SNHLY, CDR2 FYNNEI. Trimming shortened V by 2 bases and J by 9 bases, and 11 bases separated the two germline ends. The CDR3 protein is CASSESSVSEQFF. CDR3 DNA, as far as it was read: TGTGCCAGCAGTGAATCCAGCGTGAGTGAG.

In the case of this clone: The read gets to within 3 residues of the CDR3 end, and the germline J gene fills in the rest. This chain links TRBV5-6 with TRBJ1-6, with 8 bases that match TRBD1. The J segment lost 6 bases and the V segment lost 3 bases, leaving 2 bases of the junction unmatched. Germline CDR1 is SGHDT and CDR2 is YYEEEE. This CDR3 contains 14 residues. The CDR3 bases that were read are TGTGCCAGCAGCTCGGACAGGGCTAATTCACCC. It specifies CASSSDRANSP. The whole CDR3 sequence is CASSSDRANSPLHF.

As concerns this clone: A read error may account for a junction end that differs from germline. The CDR3 is cut off 3 residues early in the read; its end comes from the germline J gene. The chain has TRBV7-3 and TRBJ2-6; TRBD1 matches 7 bases. The V gene's germline CDR1 is SGHTA and CDR2 FQGTGA. The CDR3 extends over 16 amino acids. CDR3 DNA (partial): TGTGCCAGCAGCATAACAGGGGTGAGAGGGGCCAACGTC. It specifies CASSITGVRGANV. The CDR3 in full is CASSITGVRGANVLTF.

Worth noting for this clone: The sequenced fragment ends 3 residues before the CDR3 boundary, so the rest is inferred from the germline J gene. The chain links TRBV20-1 to TRBJ2-5; TRBD1 aligns across 7 bases. The germline V gene has CDR1 DFQATT and CDR2 SNEGSKA (reference sequence). The CDR3 extends over 14 amino acids. The V and J ends lost 3 bases and 4 bases, in that order; junction bases with no gene match: 8. The CDR3 is CSARIRGSGETQYF. CDR3 DNA (partial): TGCAGTGCTAGGATCAGGGGGAGTGGAGAGACC.

The sequenced CDR3 bases are TGCAGTGCTAGTCTAGCGGGAGATCAGGAGACC. Translation: CSASLAGDQET. The whole CDR3 region reads CSASLAGDQETQYF. V and J are TRBV20-1 and TRBJ2-5, with 10 bases lining up with TRBD2. The read terminates 3 residues ahead of where the CDR3 ends, so the germline J gene completes it. V dropped 3 bases and J dropped 5; count of bases not matched to a gene: 6. CDR1 is DFQATT, CDR2 SNEGSKA, per germline (reference sequence). The CDR3 runs 14 residues.

On this clone: The sequenced fragment ends 3 residues before the CDR3 boundary, so the rest is inferred from the germline J gene. The rearrangement uses TRBV7-7 and TRBJ2-1; perhaps TRBD2 as D (5 bases). V lost 5 bases and J lost 0, with 11 bases in between. The germline V gene has CDR1 SSHAT and CDR2 FNYEAQ (reference sequence). The CDR3 length is 15 residues. The part of the CDR3 DNA that was read is TGTGCCAGCAGCATAGACTATAGCTCCTACAATGAG. Translated, it gives CASSIDYSSYNE. The entire CDR3 protein is CASSIDYSSYNEQFF.

Worth noting for this clone: The DNA ends 3 residues before the CDR3 does, and the rest of the CDR3 is filled in from the germline J gene. The chain links TRBV18 to TRBJ2-5; D may be TRBD1 (6 bases). This CDR3 contains 15 residues. V was cut by 3 bases and J by 5 bases, with 16 bases left in between. Germline loops: CDR1 KGHSH, CDR2 LQKENI. The covered CDR3 bases are TGTGCCAGCTCACCGAGACAGGCGGGCTCGGAGACC. The encoded protein is CASSPRQAGSET. The full CDR3 sequence reads CASSPRQAGSETQYF. Full variable domain (rest looked up from reference TRBV18 and TRBJ2-5): NAGVMQNPRHLVRRRGQEARLRCSPMKGHSHVYWYRQLPEEGLKFMVYLQKENIIDESGMPKERFSAEFPKEGPSILRIQQVVRGDSAAYFCASSPRQAGSETQYFGPGTRLLVL.

To note about this clone: The CDR3 end falls 3 residues outside the read, so it is completed with the germline J gene. The V and J genes are TRBV5-1 and TRBJ1-2; 7 bases are a match to TRBD1. CDR3 length: 15 amino acids. Looked up from germline, CDR1 is SGHRS and CDR2 is YFSETQ. V was pared by 4 bases and J by 4 bases, with 10 bases of the junction left unmatched. The CDR3 here is CASSSGQAPIYGYTF. The sequenced CDR3 bases are TGCGCCAGCAGCAGCGGACAGGCGCCAATCTATGGC.

In the case of this clone: Read data end 3 residues before the CDR3 end; the end is taken from the germline J gene. The rearrangement uses TRBV5-1 and TRBJ1-2; 8 nucleotides agree with TRBD1. CDR3 length: 16 residues. Germline V gene lookup returns CDR1 SGHRS and CDR2 YFSETQ. CDR3: CASSLDGQGRSRGYTF. CDR3 DNA, as far as it was read: TGCGCCAGCAGCTTGGATGGACAGGGAAGATCGCGGGGC.

In regard to this clone: The CDR3 end falls 3 residues outside the read, so it is completed with the germline J gene. The V gene is TRBV7-9, the J gene TRBJ2-2, with 8 bases lining up with TRBD1. Germline V lookup: CDR1 SEHNR, CDR2 FQNEAQ (reference sequence). The CDR3 length is 15 residues. Trimming cost V 5 bases and J 4 bases; bases outside gene matches: 6. The sequenced part of the CDR3 DNA is TGTGCCAGCAGCCCTACAGGGGGGTCCACCGGGGAG. Protein sequence: CASSPTGGSTGE. The entire CDR3 protein reads CASSPTGGSTGELFF.

Details on this clone: The CDR3 end lies 3 residues beyond the end of the read and is filled in from the germline J gene. The V and J genes are TRBV7-3 and TRBJ2-1; 10 nucleotides match TRBD2. There are 16 residues in the CDR3. CDR1 SGHTA and CDR2 FQGTGA come from the germline V gene. J lost 1 base, V lost 2 bases, and 2 bases had no gene match. CDR3 region: CASSLVAGGSYNEQFF. CDR3 DNA (partial): TGTGCCAGCAGCTTAGTAGCGGGAGGATCCTACAATGAG.

Notes on this clone: The read is 3 residues too short to cover the CDR3 end, so that end is filled in from the germline J gene. This chain uses TRBV30 with TRBJ1-3; the D is unclear. CDR1 is GTSNPN, CDR2 SVGIG, per germline (reference sequence). This CDR3 contains 11 residues. Deletions cut 4 bases from V and 1 base from J, with 2 bases between. The chain's CDR3 is CAWTSGNTIYF. Partial CDR3 DNA: TGTGCCTGGACTTCTGGAAACACC.

On this clone: The read is 3 residues too short to cover the CDR3 end, so that end is filled in from the germline J gene. The rearrangement uses TRBV19 and TRBJ2-4; no reliable D call. The CDR3 covers 16 residues. Between the trimmed V and J ends, which lost 1 base and 0 bases, there was a span of 10 bases. The germline V gene encodes CDR1 LNHDA and CDR2 SQIVND (reference sequence). The sequenced CDR3 bases are TGTGCCAGTAGTATAGGGTTACTCGTAGCCAAAAACATT. Its protein is CASSIGLLVAKNI. From start to end, the CDR3 is CASSIGLLVAKNIQYF.

Comment on this clone: The observed sequence ends 3 residues before the CDR3 terminus, with the missing tail filled in from the germline J gene. J is TRBJ2-7 and V is TRBV7-2; a possible D gene is TRBD2 (6 bases). CDR3 length: 15 residues. From germline, CDR1 is SGHTA and CDR2 FQGNSA. V was shortened by 5 bases and J by 3 bases, with 17 bases between the two germline ends. This CDR3 is CASSLGLTADYEQYF. CDR3 bases read: TGTGCCAGCAGCCTGGGACTGACCGCGGACTACGAG.

With respect to this clone: The read terminates 3 residues before the CDR3 end, so the remaining end is supplied by the germline J gene. The chain links TRBV19 to TRBJ2-5, with D perhaps TRBD2 (5 bases). This CDR3 comprises 13 residues. In germline, CDR1 is LNHDA, CDR2 SQIVND (reference sequence). Deletions cut 3 bases from V and 1 base from J, with 6 bases between. The CDR3 protein is CASSIRGQETQYF. The part of the CDR3 DNA that was read is TGTGCCAGTAGTATCCGGGGCCAAGAGACC.

In the case of this clone: The sequenced fragment ends 3 residues before the CDR3 boundary, so the rest is inferred from the germline J gene. This chain joins TRBV20-1 and TRBJ2-1; 8 bases map to TRBD2. V lost 0 bases to trimming and J lost 0 bases; unmatched junction nucleotides: 7. This CDR3 contains 17 residues. Per germline, CDR1 DFQATT and CDR2 SNEGSKA (reference sequence). The sequenced CDR3 bases are TGCAGTGCTAGAGATCTAGCGGGCATGAGCTCCTACAATGAG. It codes for CSARDLAGMSSYNE. The whole CDR3 sequence reads CSARDLAGMSSYNEQFF.

Notes on this clone: The read ends 3 residues before the CDR3 terminus; that terminus is restored from the germline J gene. The chain employs TRBV7-8 and TRBJ1-6; D is uncertain. CDR1 is SGHVS, CDR2 FQNEAQ, per germline. The CDR3 runs to 13 residues. V shed 1 base and J shed 10 bases, with 8 bases lying between them. The part of the CDR3 DNA that was read is TGTGCCAGCAGCTTAGGTCCCATCTCACCC. Amino acids: CASSLGPISP. The full CDR3 protein reads CASSLGPISPLHF.

A remark on this clone: Read sequence stops 3 residues before the CDR3 end, and the germline J gene provides the missing end. V gene TRBV28 combines with J gene TRBJ2-5, with 7 positions matching TRBD1. With 4 bases clipped from V and 2 bases from J, the junction kept 7 bases outside the gene matches. CDR1 is MDHEN and CDR2 is SYDVKM in the germline V gene. The CDR3 totals 15 residues. Partial CDR3 DNA: TGTGCCAGCAGTTCCCCTCACAGGGGACAAGAGACC. Its translation is CASSSPHRGQET. The complete CDR3 protein is CASSSPHRGQETQYF.

Of note for this clone: From the germline J gene comes the end of the CDR3, since the read stops 3 residues before it. This rearrangement joins TRBV5-1 to TRBJ2-7; the match to TRBD1 covers 7 bases. Germline V gene data show CDR1 as SGHRS and CDR2 as YFSETQ. V lost 4 bases, J lost 2 bases, and 12 bases stayed unmatched. The CDR3 sequence is 16 residues long. The CDR3 DNA, read in part, is TGCGCCAGCAGCGGCCGGGACAGAGGATCGACCTACGAG. It is translated as CASSGRDRGSTYE. The CDR3, in full, reads CASSGRDRGSTYEQYF.

Turning to this clone: The read comes to an end 3 residues before the CDR3 does, leaving the germline J gene to fill in the end. The chain is built from TRBV6-1 and TRBJ2-7, with 7 bases lining up with TRBD1. CDR1 and CDR2 from the germline V gene are MNHNS and SASEGT. Trimming took 4 bases from V and 3 from J; bases not matched to a gene: 6. The CDR3 has 14 residues. The part of the CDR3 DNA that was read is TGTGCCAGCAGTGTAAACAGGGGCTTCTACGAG. Residues: CASSVNRGFYE. The entire CDR3 is CASSVNRGFYEQYF.

As concerns this clone: The read finishes 3 residues shy of the CDR3 end, and the germline J gene is used to complete it. V gene TRBV19 combines with J gene TRBJ1-4; TRBD1 matches 10 bases. Germline V gene lookup returns CDR1 LNHDA and CDR2 SQIVND (reference sequence). Unmatched junction bases numbered 4, after V lost 4 bases and J lost 8 bases. The CDR3 length is 14 residues. This CDR3 reads CASSRDRGKEKLFF. CDR3 bases read: TGTGCCAGTAGTAGGGACAGGGGAAAGGAAAAA. Full variable domain (rest looked up from reference TRBV19 and TRBJ1-4): DGGITQSPKYLFRKEGQNVTLSCEQNLNHDAMYWYRQDPGQGLRLIYYSQIVNDFQKGDIAEGYSVSREKKESFPLTVTSAQKNPTAFYLCASSRDRGKEKLFFGSGTQLSVL.

As for this clone: The DNA ends 3 residues before the CDR3 does, and the rest of the CDR3 is filled in from the germline J gene. The chain carries TRBV18 and TRBJ1-1, with TRBD1 matching 11 bases. This CDR3 region has 15 residues. CDR1 is KGHSH and CDR2 is LQKENI in the germline V gene. The junction had 3 bases not matched to a gene; V was cut back by 3 bases and J by 3 bases. CDR3 protein: CASSPGTGGDTEAFF. Partial CDR3 DNA: TGTGCCAGCTCACCGGGGACAGGGGGGGACACTGAA.

As regards this clone: One end of the junction varies from germline; a read error may be responsible. CDR3 bases read: TGTGCCAACTCACCACCGAAGGGCGGGGGGGAGTACGAG. This codes for CANSPPKGGGEYE. From start to end, the CDR3 is CANSPPKGGGEYEQYF. The genes are TRBV18 and TRBJ2-7; TRBD2 matches 9 bases. The read halts 3 residues ahead of the CDR3 end, with the missing end drawn from the germline J gene. The CDR3 is 16 residues long. Germline V lookup: CDR1 KGHSH, CDR2 LQKENI.

Details on this clone: One junction end does not reproduce the germline sequence, and a read error may be involved. Sequencing ends 3 residues short of the CDR3 end; the germline J gene provides the rest. This chain uses TRBV4-2 with TRBJ2-3; TRBD2 agrees at 8 bases. CDR3 length: 17 residues. Per germline, CDR1 LGHNA and CDR2 YNFKEQ. CDR3 in amino acids: CASSPYPGGAGADTQYF. The DNA read from the CDR3 is TGCGCCAGCAGCCCGTACCCGGGGGGGGCCGGCGCAGATACG.

This CDR3 reads CASSQGVSVGQGNTEAFF. The DNA read from the CDR3 is TGTGCCAGCAGCCAAGGAGTCTCAGTGGGGCAGGGGAACACTGAA. This chain links TRBV4-2 with TRBJ1-1, with D possibly being TRBD1 (5 bases). Sequencing ends 3 residues short of the CDR3 end; the germline J gene provides the rest. Trimming took 1 base from V and 1 from J, leaving 19 bases between them. The germline V gene encodes CDR1 LGHNA and CDR2 YNFKEQ. The CDR3 is made up of 18 amino acids.

On this clone: The read ends 3 residues shy of where the CDR3 ends; the end is completed using the germline J gene. This sequence joins TRBV11-2 and TRBJ2-2; D is uncertain. Deletions cut 6 bases from V and 7 bases from J, with 12 bases between. The CDR3 runs 13 residues. The germline CDR1 and CDR2 sequences are SGHAT and FQNNGV. CDR3 bases read: TGTGCCAGCAGTCAGATCAGAAACGGGGAG. Translated: CASSQIRNGE. In full, the CDR3 reads CASSQIRNGELFF.

In the case of this clone: The CDR3 is cut off 3 residues early in the read; its end comes from the germline J gene. The chain has TRBV5-1 and TRBJ2-6; 11 bases agree with TRBD2. J gave up 3 bases and V 4 bases, and 9 bases lay outside the gene matches. The germline V gene has CDR1 SGHRS and CDR2 YFSETQ. CDR3 length: 18 residues. CDR3 region: CASSPGLADLFGANVLTF. CDR3 DNA (partial): TGCGCCAGCAGCCCGGGACTAGCGGACCTCTTTGGGGCCAACGTC.

To note about this clone: The CDR3 is cut off 3 residues early in the read; its end comes from the germline J gene. The J gene is TRBJ1-3, the V gene TRBV5-6; D ambiguous. The CDR3 sequence is 15 residues long. Trimming removed 0 bases at V and 0 bases at J, with 7 bases between. Per the germline V gene, CDR1 is SGHDT and CDR2 is YYEEEE. CDR3 sequence reads: CASSLGYGSGNTIYF. The CDR3 DNA, read in part, is TGTGCCAGCAGCTTGGGCTATGGCTCTGGAAACACC.

The sequenced CDR3 bases are TGTGCCTGGAGTGTACAAGCGGGAGTTTGGGATACG. Its protein product is CAWSVQAGVWDT. The entire CDR3 reads CAWSVQAGVWDTQYF. The V and J genes are TRBV30 and TRBJ2-3, with 8 bases that match TRBD2. From the germline J gene comes the end of the CDR3, since the read stops 3 residues before it. V shed 0 bases and J 6 bases; nucleotides not matched to a gene: 8. The CDR3 is 15 amino acids. Germline CDR1 and CDR2: GTSNPN and SVGIG (reference sequence).

Concerning this clone itself: The read finishes 3 residues shy of the CDR3 end, and the germline J gene is used to complete it. V gene TRBV20-1 combines with J gene TRBJ1-6, with 7 bases identical to TRBD1. Trimming at V came to 4 bases and at J to 10 bases, leaving 7 bases not matched to a gene. There are 13 residues in the CDR3. CDR1 and CDR2 (germline): DFQATT, SNEGSKA (reference sequence). The CDR3 DNA, read in part, is TGCAGTGCTATCCAAGGGGGCGTGTCACCC. This gives the protein CSAIQGGVSP. The full CDR3 reads CSAIQGGVSPLHF.